This entry lists 5 T cell receptor beta chains sequenced from one sample in a study of spatial heterogeneity in lung cancer. The time point is: sample taken at primary tumor resection. The study sequenced unsorted whole RNA from tumor, nontumor lung or frozen PBMC. TCRdb redid the calling of the 5' RACE reads with MiXCR, one entry per CDR3 protein. The sample lists about 29,000 distinct CDR3 sequences; 7.5% to 10% were seen once. The sample consisted of PBMCs, taken at surgery. The receptor set was obtained from a female donor with early-stage non-small cell lung cancer.

Many counts were recorded for this clonotype. The genes are TRBV11-2 and TRBJ2-1; 12 bases line up with TRBD2. Germline loops: CDR1 SGHAT, CDR2 FQNNGV. V shed 6 bases and J 4 bases; nucleotides not matched to a gene: 7. The CDR3 is 16 residues long. The CDR3 loop reads CASSHPGLAGYNEQFF. The CDR3, as DNA: TGTGCCAGCAGTCACCCGGGACTAGCGGGTTACAATGAGCAGTTCTTC.

This clonotype was seen repeatedly, ten times or more. The chain combines TRBV6-2 or TRBV6-3 with TRBJ1-5; 8 nucleotides match TRBD1. Germline V gene lookup returns CDR1 MNHEY and CDR2 SVGEGT. The CDR3 runs 15 residues. The J segment lost 2 bases and the V segment lost 5 bases, leaving 5 bases of the junction unmatched. The CDR3 DNA is TGTGCCAGCAGTGGACAGGGAGTTGGCAATCAGCCCCAGCATTTT. Amino acid sequence: CASSGQGVGNQPQHF.

The rearrangement joins TRBV7-9 to TRBJ2-1, with TRBD2 matching over 13 bases. Trimming took 5 bases from V and 8 from J; bases not matched to a gene: 9. The germline gives CDR1 SEHNR, CDR2 FQNEAQ (reference sequence). The CDR3 runs 16 residues. The CDR3 nucleotides are TGTGCCAGCAGCCCGGCCGGGACTAGCGGGAAGCATGAGCAGTTCTTC. Translation: CASSPAGTSGKHEQFF.

Note on this clonotype: A much larger clone differs from this one at a single base, so this may be a read error. The final CDR3 position lacks the conserved phenylalanine or tryptophan, pointing to a likely read error. The V and J genes are TRBV28 and TRBJ2-4; D is uncertain. Trimming pared 8 bases from V and 3 bases from J, leaving 20 bases between. The CDR3 runs 16 residues. Germline-derived CDR1 and CDR2 are MDHEN and SYDVKM. CDR3 nucleotides: TGTGCCAGCCAGTCGGCCGGCATGATGGGCAAAAACATTCAGTACATC. Encoded protein: CASQSAGMMGKNIQYI.

This clonotype was recorded many times. This chain joins TRBV4-1 and TRBJ1-1, with D hard to call. The CDR3 has 16 amino acids. Germline-derived CDR1 and CDR2 are MGHRA and YSYEKL. V gave up 4 bases and J gave up 4 bases, with 19 bases separating them. CDR3 amino acids: CASSRSPGIELTEAFF. The CDR3 DNA is TGCGCCAGCAGCCGATCACCCGGGATTGAACTCACTGAAGCTTTCTTT.